This T cell receptor beta chain emerged from a study of high-grade serous ovarian cancer treatment subgroups. Background on the study: Samples averaged around 14,000 reads and 7,500 or so unique TCR beta rearrangements.

Germline V gene data show CDR1 as SGHTA and CDR2 as FQGNSA. Trimming took off 1 base at V and 7 bases at J, with 17 bases between the two ends. The CDR3 sequence is 15 residues long. The tumor samples were collected prior to definitive surgery or chemotherapy. Measured with immunoSEQ multiplex PCR; TCRdb has only the in-frame clones, and not every one. This table has 10,000 or so clones, roughly 70% appearing once. The receptor comes from a human donor with high-grade serous ovarian cancer. This chain joins TRBV7-2 and TRBJ2-7; possible D gene TRBD1, 5 bases. The sample was tumor tissue. CDR3 sequence reads: CASSLEGVGSVEQYF. The CDR3 region has the DNA TGTGCCAGCAGCTTAGAAGGGGTCGGGTCGGTAGAGCAGTACTTC.